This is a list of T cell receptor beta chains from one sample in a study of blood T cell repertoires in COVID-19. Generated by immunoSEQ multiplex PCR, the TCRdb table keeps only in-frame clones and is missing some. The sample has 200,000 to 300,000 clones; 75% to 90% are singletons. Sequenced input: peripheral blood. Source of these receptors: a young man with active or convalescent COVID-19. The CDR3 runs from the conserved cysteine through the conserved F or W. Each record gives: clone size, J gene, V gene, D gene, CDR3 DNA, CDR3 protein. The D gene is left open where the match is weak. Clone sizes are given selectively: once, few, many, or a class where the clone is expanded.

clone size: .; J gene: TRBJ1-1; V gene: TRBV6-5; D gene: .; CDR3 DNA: TGTGCCAGCAGCTACAGCCTCCGAGCTTTCTTT; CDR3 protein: CASSYSLRAFF
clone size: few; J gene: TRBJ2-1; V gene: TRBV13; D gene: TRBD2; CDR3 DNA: TGTGCCAGCAGCCCCGGGGGGGCCATCGGTGAGCAGTTCTTC; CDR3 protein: CASSPGGAIGEQFF
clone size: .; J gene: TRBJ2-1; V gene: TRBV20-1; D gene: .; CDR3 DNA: TGCAGTGCTAGTGAATTCTCCGGGTTTTACAATGAGCAGTTCTTC; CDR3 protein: CSASEFSGFYNEQFF
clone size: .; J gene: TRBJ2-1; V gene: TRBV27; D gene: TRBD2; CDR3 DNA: TGTGCCAGCACCAAAAGGGAACTAGCGGGGGGCGGTGAGCAGTTCTTC; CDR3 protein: CASTKRELAGGGEQFF
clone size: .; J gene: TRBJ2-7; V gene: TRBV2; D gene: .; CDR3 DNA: TGTGCCAGTTCCACAAGGCACTACTACGAGCAGTACTTC; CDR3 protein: CASSTRHYYEQYF
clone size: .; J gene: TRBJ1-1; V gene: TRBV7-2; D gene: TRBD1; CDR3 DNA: TGTGCCAGCAGCCCTCAGGGACAGGTCCAAACTGGGGCTTTCTTT; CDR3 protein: CASSPQGQVQTGAFF
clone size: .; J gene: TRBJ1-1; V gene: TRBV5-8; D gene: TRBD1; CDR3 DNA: TGTGCCAGCAGAAGGACAGGGATAGGTCCTGAAGCTTTCTTT; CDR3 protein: CASRRTGIGPEAFF
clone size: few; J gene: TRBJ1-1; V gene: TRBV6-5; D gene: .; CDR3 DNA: TGTGCCAGCAGTTACTCGATTGACGGGGAAGCTTTCTTT; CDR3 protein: CASSYSIDGEAFF
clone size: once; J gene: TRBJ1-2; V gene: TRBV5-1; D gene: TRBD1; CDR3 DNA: TGCGCCAGCACCCGACAGGGCGATGGCTACACCTTC; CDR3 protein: CASTRQGDGYTF
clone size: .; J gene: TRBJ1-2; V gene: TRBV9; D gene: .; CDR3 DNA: TGTGCCAGCAGCGTAGCTATGAGCGTGAACTATGGCTACACCTTC; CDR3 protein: CASSVAMSVNYGYTF
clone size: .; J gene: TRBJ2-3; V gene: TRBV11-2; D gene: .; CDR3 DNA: TGTGCCAGCGGGCCGATCGGCACAGATACGCAGTATTTT; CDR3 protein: CASGPIGTDTQYF
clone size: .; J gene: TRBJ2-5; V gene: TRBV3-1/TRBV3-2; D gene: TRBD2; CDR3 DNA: TGTGCCAGCAGCCCCCCAGCGGGGGGGGGAGAGACCCAGTACTTC; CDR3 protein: CASSPPAGGGETQYF
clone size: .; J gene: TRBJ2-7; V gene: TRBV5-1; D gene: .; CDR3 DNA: TGCGCCAGCACCCTTTTGACAGGTTACGAGCAGTACTTC; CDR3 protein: CASTLLTGYEQYF
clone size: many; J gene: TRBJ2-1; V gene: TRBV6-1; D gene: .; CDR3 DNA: TGTGCCAGCAGTGAAATAGATACGGGTGAGCAGTTCTTC; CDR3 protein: CASSEIDTGEQFF
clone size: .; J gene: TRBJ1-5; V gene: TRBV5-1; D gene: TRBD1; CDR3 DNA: TGCGCCAGCAGCGATACAGGGGGGGATCAGCCCCAGCATTTT; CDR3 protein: CASSDTGGDQPQHF
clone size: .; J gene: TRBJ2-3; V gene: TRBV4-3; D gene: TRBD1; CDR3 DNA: TGCGCCAGCAGCCTGACAGGGGGGAGCACAGATACGCAGTATTTT; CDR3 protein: CASSLTGGSTDTQYF
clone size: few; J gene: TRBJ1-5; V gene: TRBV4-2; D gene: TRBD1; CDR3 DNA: TGTGCCAGCAGCCAAGAGGCCGGGACAGTTAACAATCAGCCCCAGCATTTT; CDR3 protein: CASSQEAGTVNNQPQHF
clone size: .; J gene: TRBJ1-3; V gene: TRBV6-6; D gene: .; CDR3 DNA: TGTGCCAGCAGTTACGGCGGAGACACCATATATTTT; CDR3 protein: CASSYGGDTIYF
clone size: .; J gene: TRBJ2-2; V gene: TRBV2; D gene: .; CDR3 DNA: TGTGCCAGCAGTCCAACTAGTACAGGGGAGCTGTTTTTT; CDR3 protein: CASSPTSTGELFF
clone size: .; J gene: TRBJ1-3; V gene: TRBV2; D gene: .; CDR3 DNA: TGTGCCAGCAGTGGGCGGAGCTCTGGAAACACCATATATTTT; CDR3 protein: CASSGRSSGNTIYF
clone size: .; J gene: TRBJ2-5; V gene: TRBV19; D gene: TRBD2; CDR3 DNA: TGTGCCAGTAGCCCCGGACTAGCGGGGGGGCCTCGAGAGACCCAGTACTTC; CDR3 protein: CASSPGLAGGPRETQYF
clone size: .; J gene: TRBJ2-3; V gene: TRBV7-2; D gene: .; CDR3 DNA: TGTGCCAGCAGCTTTGCAGGGTTCACAGATACGCAGTATTTT; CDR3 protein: CASSFAGFTDTQYF
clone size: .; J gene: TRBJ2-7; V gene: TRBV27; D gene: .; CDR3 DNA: TGTGCCAGCAGTTTATCGCGATATCCAGGGCCCTACGAGCAGTACTTC; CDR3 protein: CASSLSRYPGPYEQYF
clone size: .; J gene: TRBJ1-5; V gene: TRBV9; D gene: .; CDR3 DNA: TGTGCCAGCAGCGTAGGCCGTGGGGGGGCGAGGGGTGTCGCGAGCAATCAGCCCCAGCATTTT; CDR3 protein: CASSVGRGGARGVASNQPQHF
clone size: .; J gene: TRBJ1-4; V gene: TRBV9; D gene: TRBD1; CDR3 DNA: TGTGCCAGCAGCCCCCGCAGTGAGGGGGCGAGAGAAAAACTGTTTTTT; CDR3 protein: CASSPRSEGAREKLFF
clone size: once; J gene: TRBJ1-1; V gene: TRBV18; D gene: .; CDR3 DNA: TGTGCCAGCTCACCAACACAGGGTTGGTACACTGAAGCTTTCTTT; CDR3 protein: CASSPTQGWYTEAFF
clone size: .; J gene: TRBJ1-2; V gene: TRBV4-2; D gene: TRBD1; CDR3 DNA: TGTGCCAGCAGCCGGAACATACAGGGGGGCGGGGATGGCTACACCTTC; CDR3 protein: CASSRNIQGGGDGYTF
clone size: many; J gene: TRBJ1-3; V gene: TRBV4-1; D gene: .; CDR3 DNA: TGCGCCAGCTGCGAACAGATTCTTGGAAACACCATATATTTT; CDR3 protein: CASCEQILGNTIYF